This entry features one T cell receptor (beta chain) sequence. The antigen remains undetermined. The data derive from a study of T cells in Graves' hyperthyroidism and ophthalmopathy. Overall study results and limits: In the blood, most expanded thyroid clonotypes above 0.001 appeared as well.

Trimming left V 0 bases short and J 10 bases short, with 9 bases between. This CDR3 is built from 13 residues. Germline-derived CDR1 and CDR2 are ENHRY and SYGVKD. Amplification of TCR beta CDR3 regions was performed using RNA transcripts as template. Researchers ran a first-round RT-PCR on the TCR CDR3 using the HTBI primer set. TCRdb re-called the multiplex PCR reads through MiXCR, storing one row per CDR3 protein. This sample carries hundreds of thousands of distinct CDR3 sequences, 45% of them seen once, and the ten largest clones take less than 8.5%. The gene calls are TRBV10-3 and TRBJ1-4, with D hard to call. Sequencing used peripheral blood or thyroid tissue (not recorded which). This TCR came from an adult man with Graves' disease, either hyperthyroidism or ophthalmopathy (not recorded which). The CDR3 DNA follows: TGTGCCATCAGTGAGTCGGGGTTTGGAAAACTGTTTTTT. This sequence encodes CAISESGFGKLFF.